Sequencing of this T cell receptor (beta chain) was carried out in a study of cytomegalovirus exposure and HLA in healthy donors. Researchers ran the PCR with 60 Vbeta and 13 Jbeta primers. Produced via immunoSEQ multiplex PCR; TCRdb's table is partial and in-frame only. Counted here are roughly 180,000 clones, around 80% occurring once; the ten biggest clones make up around 2.4%. Of note for this clone: Its antigen is unknown.

Each donor was healthy, and each was a bone marrow donor. Study results and caveats: Both high specificity and high sensitivity reportedly marked the classifier's diagnosis of cytomegalovirus status. Across all donors, roughly uniform sequencing depth was an assumption of the presence/absence analyses.

The CDR3 spans 13 residues. The germline V gene encodes CDR1 SGHTA and CDR2 FQGNSA. V lost 7 bases and J 4 bases, leaving 11 bases between the germline ends. The chain carries TRBV7-2 and TRBJ1-3; D uncertain. Input material: PBMCs. The TCR originated in a female donor in good health and CMV-seronegative. The CDR3 DNA reads TGTGCCAGCAACGCCCAGTACGGAAACACCATATATTTT. Its protein is CASNAQYGNTIYF.